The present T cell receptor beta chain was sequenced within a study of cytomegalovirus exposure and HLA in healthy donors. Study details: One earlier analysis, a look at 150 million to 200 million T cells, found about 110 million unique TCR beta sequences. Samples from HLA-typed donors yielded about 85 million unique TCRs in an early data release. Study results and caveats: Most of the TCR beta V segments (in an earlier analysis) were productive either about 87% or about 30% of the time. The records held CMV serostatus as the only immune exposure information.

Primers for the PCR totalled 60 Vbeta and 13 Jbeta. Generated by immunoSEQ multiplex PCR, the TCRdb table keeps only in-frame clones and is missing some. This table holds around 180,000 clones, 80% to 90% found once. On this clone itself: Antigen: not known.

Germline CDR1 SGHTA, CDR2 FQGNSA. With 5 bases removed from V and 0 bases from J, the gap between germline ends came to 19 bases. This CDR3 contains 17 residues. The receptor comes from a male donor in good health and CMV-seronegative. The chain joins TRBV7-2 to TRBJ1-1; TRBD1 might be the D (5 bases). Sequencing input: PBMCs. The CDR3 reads CASSPRSVGPVNTEAFF. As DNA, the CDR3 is TGTGCCAGCAGCCCACGGTCCGTGGGGCCAGTGAACACTGAAGCTTTCTTT.